The entry below gives a single T cell receptor (beta chain) sequence along with its context. One junction end disagrees with the germline gene, perhaps due to a read error. The data are from a study of CD4 and CD8 cells across lung adenocarcinoma regions. TCRdb redid the calling of the PCR reads with MiXCR, one entry per CDR3 protein. Here the sample spans 12,000 or so distinct CDR3 sequences, approximately 49% being singletons. CDR1 is MNHEY, CDR2 SVGAGI, per germline. This CDR3 spans 15 amino acids. Donors had localized lung adenocarcinoma, a non-small cell lung cancer. The sequencing sample was made of CD8+ T cells from the center of a lung tumor. This sequence originates from a female donor with lung adenocarcinoma. The CD4 and CD8 labels of this study may be unreliable. The chain is built from TRBV6-5 and TRBJ2-7, with D possibly TRBD2 on 5 matching bases. DNA for the CDR3: TGTGCCAGCAGATTCTCCGGTGCTAGCAGCAATGCGCAGTACTTT. Translating gives CASRFSGASSNAQYF.